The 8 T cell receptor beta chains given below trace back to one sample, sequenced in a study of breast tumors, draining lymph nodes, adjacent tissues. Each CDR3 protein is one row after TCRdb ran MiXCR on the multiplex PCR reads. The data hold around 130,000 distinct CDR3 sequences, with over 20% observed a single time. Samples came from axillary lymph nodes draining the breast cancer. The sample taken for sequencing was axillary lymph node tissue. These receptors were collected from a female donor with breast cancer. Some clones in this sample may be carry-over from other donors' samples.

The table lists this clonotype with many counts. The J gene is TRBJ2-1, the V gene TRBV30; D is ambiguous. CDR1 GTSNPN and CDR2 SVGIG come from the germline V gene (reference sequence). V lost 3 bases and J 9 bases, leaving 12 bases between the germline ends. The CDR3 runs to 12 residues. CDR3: CAWRLAYGEQFF. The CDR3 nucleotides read TGTGCCTGGAGATTGGCTTATGGTGAGCAGTTCTTC. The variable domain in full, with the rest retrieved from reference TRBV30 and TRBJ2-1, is SQTIHQWPATLVQPVGSPLSLECTVEGTSNPNLYWYRQAAGRGLQLLFYSVGIGQISSEVPQNLSASRPQDRQFILSSKKLLLSDSGFYLCAWRLAYGEQFFGPGTRLTVL.

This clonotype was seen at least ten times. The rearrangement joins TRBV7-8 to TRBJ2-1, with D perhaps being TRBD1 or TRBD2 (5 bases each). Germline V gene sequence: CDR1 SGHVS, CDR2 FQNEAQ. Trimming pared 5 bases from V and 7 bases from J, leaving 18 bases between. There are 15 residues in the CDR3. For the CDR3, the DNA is TGTGCCAGCAGCCTCCGGGACGGCCTGATGAATGAGCAGTTCTTC. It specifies CASSLRDGLMNEQFF.

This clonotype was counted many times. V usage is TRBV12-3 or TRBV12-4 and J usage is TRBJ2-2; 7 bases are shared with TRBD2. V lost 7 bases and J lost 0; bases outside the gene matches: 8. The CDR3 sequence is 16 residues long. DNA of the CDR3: TGTGCCAGCACCGAGTGGAGCGGGGCGAACACCGGGGAGCTGTTTTTT. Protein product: CASTEWSGANTGELFF.

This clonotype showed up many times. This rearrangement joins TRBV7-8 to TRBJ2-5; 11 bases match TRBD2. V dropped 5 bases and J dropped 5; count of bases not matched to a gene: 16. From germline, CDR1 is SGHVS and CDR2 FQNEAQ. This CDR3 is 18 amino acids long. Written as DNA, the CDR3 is TGTGCCAGCAGCAGAGATTTAGCGGGAGGGCCGAGTTGGGAGACCCAGTACTTC. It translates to CASSRDLAGGPSWETQYF. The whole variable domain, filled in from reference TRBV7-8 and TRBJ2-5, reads GAGVSQSPRYKVAKRGQDVALRCDPISGHVSLFWYQQALGQGPEFLTYFQNEAQLDKSGLPSDRFFAERPEGSVSTLKIQRTQQEDSAVYLCASSRDLAGGPSWETQYFGPGTRLLVL.

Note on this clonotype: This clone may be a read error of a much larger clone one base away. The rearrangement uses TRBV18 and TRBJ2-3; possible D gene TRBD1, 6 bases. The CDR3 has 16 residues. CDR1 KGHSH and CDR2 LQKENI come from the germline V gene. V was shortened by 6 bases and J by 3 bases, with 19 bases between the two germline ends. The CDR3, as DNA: TGTGCCAGCTCGCCTAGGAACCAGGGGACAACAGATACGCAGTATTTT. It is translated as CASSPRNQGTTDTQYF.

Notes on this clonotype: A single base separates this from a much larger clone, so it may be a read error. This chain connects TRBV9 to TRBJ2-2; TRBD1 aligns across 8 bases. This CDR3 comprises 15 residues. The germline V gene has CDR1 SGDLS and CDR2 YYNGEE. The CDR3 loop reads CASSTTGDNTGELLF. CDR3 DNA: TGTGCCAGCAGCACGACAGGGGATAACACCGGGGAGCTGCTTTTT.

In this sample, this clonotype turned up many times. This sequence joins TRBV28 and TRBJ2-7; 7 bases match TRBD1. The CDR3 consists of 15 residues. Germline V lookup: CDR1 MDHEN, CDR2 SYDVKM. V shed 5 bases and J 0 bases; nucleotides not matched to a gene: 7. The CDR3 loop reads CASSLAGTVSYEQYF. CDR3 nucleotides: TGTGCCAGCAGTCTGGCCGGGACAGTCTCCTACGAGCAGTACTTC. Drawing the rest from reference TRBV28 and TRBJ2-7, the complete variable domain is DVKVTQSSRYLVKRTGEKVFLECVQDMDHENMFWYRQDPGLGLRLIYFSYDVKMKEKGDIPEGYSVSREKKERFSLILESASTNQTSMYLCASSLAGTVSYEQYFGPGTRLTVT.

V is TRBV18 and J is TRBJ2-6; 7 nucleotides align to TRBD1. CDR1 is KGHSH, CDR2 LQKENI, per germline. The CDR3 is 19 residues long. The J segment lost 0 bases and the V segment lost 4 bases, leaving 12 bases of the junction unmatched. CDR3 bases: TGTGCCAGCTCACAATCAAGGGGGCGAGGGACCTCTGGGGCCAACGTCCTGACTTTC. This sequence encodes CASSQSRGRGTSGANVLTF.